What follows are 7 T cell receptor beta chains derived from one specimen sequenced in a study of blood T cell repertoires in COVID-19. Measured with immunoSEQ multiplex PCR; TCRdb has only the in-frame clones, and not every one. The sample lists fewer than 150,000 clones, approximately 91% seen once, with over 9.5% in the top ten. Sequenced: peripheral blood. The receptor source for this set is a man between 45 and 60 years old with active or convalescent COVID-19.

In this sample, this clone turned up once. This chain joins TRBV3-1 (or the pseudogene TRBV3-2) and TRBJ2-7; unclear D gene. The V gene's germline CDR1 is LGHDT and CDR2 YNNKEL (reference sequence). The CDR3 sequence is 13 residues long. Deletions cut 5 bases from V and 2 bases from J, with 10 bases between. The CDR3 region is CASSSSETYEQYF. DNA of the CDR3: TGTGCCAGCAGCTCCAGCGAGACCTACGAGCAGTACTTC.

The rearrangement uses TRBV11-2 and TRBJ1-1; a possible D gene is TRBD1 (6 bases). V gave up 0 bases and J gave up 6 bases, with 11 bases separating them. CDR1 and CDR2 from the germline V gene are SGHAT and FQNNGV. CDR3 length: 14 amino acids. CDR3 sequence reads: CASSLDPGGAEAFF. The CDR3 DNA is TGTGCCAGCAGCTTAGATCCGGGGGGCGCTGAAGCTTTCTTT.

This sequence joins TRBV6-1 and TRBJ2-7, with 12 nucleotides matching TRBD2. Trimming at V came to 3 bases and at J to 7 bases, leaving 10 bases not matched to a gene. Germline CDR1 is MNHNS and CDR2 is SASEGT. The CDR3 runs 16 residues. The CDR3 protein is CASSDPGTSGFREQYF. As DNA, the CDR3 is TGTGCCAGCAGTGACCCCGGGACTAGCGGGTTTAGGGAGCAGTACTTC.

CDR3 bases: TGTGCCACCAGTGATTTAGGAGCGGGAGGAGGAGAGACCCAGTACTTC. Translating it yields CATSDLGAGGGETQYF. This sequence joins TRBV24-1 and TRBJ2-5, with 9 positions matching TRBD2. The ends lost 1 base at V and 4 bases at J; junction bases unmatched: 6. CDR3 length equals 16 residues. Per germline, CDR1 KGHDR and CDR2 SFDVKD.

The chain joins TRBV28 to TRBJ2-7; a possible D gene is TRBD1 (6 bases). The V and J ends lost 2 bases and 7 bases respectively, with 18 bases between them. This CDR3 comprises 15 residues. The V gene's germline CDR1 is MDHEN and CDR2 SYDVKM. CDR3: CASSLGETGRGEQYF. The CDR3 region has the DNA TGTGCCAGCAGTTTAGGCGAGACAGGCCGCGGGGAGCAGTACTTC.

This rearrangement joins TRBV19 to TRBJ1-4, with 7 bases matching TRBD1. CDR3 length equals 15 residues. Germline-derived CDR1 and CDR2 are LNHDA and SQIVND (reference sequence). Trimming at V came to 4 bases and at J to 1 base, leaving 3 bases not matched to a gene. CDR3 coding DNA: TGTGCCAGTAGTACTCGACAGGGAACTAATGAAAAACTGTTTTTT. Translating it yields CASSTRQGTNEKLFF.

V is TRBV30 and J is TRBJ1-6, with a weak D call TRBD1 (5 bases). V lost 4 bases, J lost 14 bases, and 27 bases lay in between. The CDR3 totals 16 residues. Germline CDR1 and CDR2: GTSNPN and SVGIG (reference sequence). The CDR3 reads CAWIGQTGRRGMALHF. The CDR3 bases are TGTGCCTGGATTGGACAAACCGGACGGAGGGGCATGGCCCTCCACTTT.